Listed below are T cell receptor beta chains from one sample, sequenced in a study of identifying expanded T cells in peripheral blood. Only in-frame clones appear in the TCRdb table, and some are missing; sequencing was by immunoSEQ multiplex PCR. This table holds about 78,000 clones, almost 85% found once. Input material: blood. The receptors shown here come from a person aged 18-70 years in good health. Each CDR3 is given with its conserved first and last residue. A D gene is named only where the DNA matches it firmly. Some rows mark clone size as missing; the rest say once, few, many or name a class of expanded clone.

>TRBJ2-1|.|.|TRBV5-4
TGTGCCAGCAGCTTGGCCGACGATGTTAAAGAGCAGTTCTTC
CASSLADDVKEQFF
>TRBJ2-5|.|TRBD1|TRBV7-7
TGTGCTAGCAGCTCCTCCGGGACAGGGGGACAGACCCAGTACTTC
CASSSSGTGGQTQYF
>TRBJ1-4|few|TRBD1|TRBV6-1
TGTGCCAGCCAAGAAGGGAGACAGGGGGCTGAAAAACTGTTTTTT
CASQEGRQGAEKLFF
>TRBJ1-3|.|.|TRBV9
TGTGCCAGCAGCGTACTGGGGGAATCTGGAAACACCATATATTTT
CASSVLGESGNTIYF
>TRBJ2-1|.|TRBD2|TRBV7-2
TGTGCCAGCAGCCATGGGGTTTCGGGGGGTGAGCAGTTCTTC
CASSHGVSGGEQFF
>TRBJ2-7|.|TRBD2|TRBV5-1
TGCGCCAGCAGCTACGGACTAGCGGGAGAGATCTCCTACGAGCAGTACTTC
CASSYGLAGEISYEQYF
>TRBJ1-5|.|.|TRBV27
TGTGCCAGCAGACGGGACATGGAAGGGCAGAGCAATCAGCCCCAGCATTTT
CASRRDMEGQSNQPQHF
>TRBJ2-3|.|.|TRBV7-3
TGTGCCAGCAGCTTAAGTCGTAGCACAGATACGCAGTATTTT
CASSLSRSTDTQYF
>TRBJ1-4|.|.|TRBV28
TGTGCCAGCAGTCCCATGGGGCGTGATGAAAAACTGTTTTTT
CASSPMGRDEKLFF
>TRBJ1-1|.|.|TRBV19
TGTGCCAGTAGTATCGGACAACTGAACACTGAAGCTTTCTTT
CASSIGQLNTEAFF
>TRBJ2-2|.|TRBD2|TRBV9
TGTGCCAGCAGCGCCCTCCCCCCTAGCGGTCTAAACACCGGGGAGCTGTTTTTT
CASSALPPSGLNTGELFF
>TRBJ2-2|once|.|TRBV4-3
TGCGCCAGCAGCAGGGGGAATATTTACACCGGGGAGCTGTTTTTT
CASSRGNIYTGELFF
>TRBJ1-5|.|.|TRBV28
TGTGCCAGCAGTCTCCTCAGGACCTATAGCAATCAGCCCCAGCATTTT
CASSLLRTYSNQPQHF
>TRBJ2-3|.|.|TRBV5-4
TGTGCCAGCAGCTTGGCCTATGGCCCAGATACGCAGTATTTT
CASSLAYGPDTQYF
>TRBJ2-3|.|.|TRBV29-1
TGCAGCGTATTAGGACGCACAGATACGCAGTATTTT
CSVLGRTDTQYF
>TRBJ2-5|few|.|TRBV5-1
TGCGCCAGCAGCTTGGGGGTGGCCAAAGAGACCCAGTACTTC
CASSLGVAKETQYF
>TRBJ1-1|.|.|TRBV29-1
TGCAGCGTTGACGGGATGGTGAACACTGAAGCTTTCTTT
CSVDGMVNTEAFF
>TRBJ2-2|.|TRBD1|TRBV5-6
TGTGCCAGCAAGGCCGGGACAGCGAACACCGGGGAGCTGTTTTTT
CASKAGTANTGELFF
>TRBJ2-1|.|.|TRBV7-2
TGTGCCAGCAGCTTAGCGTTTGTGAATGAGCAGTTCTTC
CASSLAFVNEQFF
>TRBJ2-3|.|.|TRBV7-9
TGTGCCAGCAGCTTAATGTTAGAGGTGTACACAGATACGCAGTATTTT
CASSLMLEVYTDTQYF
>TRBJ1-4|.|.|TRBV15
TGTGCCACCAGCAGTCTCCGGGACATCCATCCACTGTTTTTT
CATSSLRDIHPLFF
>TRBJ1-1|few|.|TRBV30
TGTGCCTGGACTATCCGGAGGGGGACTGAAGCTTTCTTT
CAWTIRRGTEAFF
>TRBJ2-1|.|.|TRBV25-1
TGTGCCAGCAGTGGGCCCGTGAATGAGCAGTTCTTC
CASSGPVNEQFF
>TRBJ2-7|.|.|TRBV4-1
TGCGCCAGCAGCCCAGGTGGGCGGTACGAGCAGTACTTC
CASSPGGRYEQYF
>TRBJ2-1|.|.|TRBV28
TGTGCCAGCATCCCCTGGACAGATATTTCCTACAATGAGCAGTTCTTC
CASIPWTDISYNEQFF
>TRBJ1-5|few|.|TRBV19
TGTGCCAGTAGTACCGGGACGGGCAATCAGCCCCAGCATTTT
CASSTGTGNQPQHF